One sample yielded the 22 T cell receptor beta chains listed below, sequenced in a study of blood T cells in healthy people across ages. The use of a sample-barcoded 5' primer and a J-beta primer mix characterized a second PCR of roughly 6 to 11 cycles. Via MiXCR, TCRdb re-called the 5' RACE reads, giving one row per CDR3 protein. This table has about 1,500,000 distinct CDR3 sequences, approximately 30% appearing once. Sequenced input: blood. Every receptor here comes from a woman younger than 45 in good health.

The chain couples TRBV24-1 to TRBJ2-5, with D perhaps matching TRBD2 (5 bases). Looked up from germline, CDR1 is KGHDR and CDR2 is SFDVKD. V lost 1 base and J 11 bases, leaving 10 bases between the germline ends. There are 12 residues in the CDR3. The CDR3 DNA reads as TGTGCCACCAGTGATTTCGGCTGGAGGCAGTACTTC. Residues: CATSDFGWRQYF.

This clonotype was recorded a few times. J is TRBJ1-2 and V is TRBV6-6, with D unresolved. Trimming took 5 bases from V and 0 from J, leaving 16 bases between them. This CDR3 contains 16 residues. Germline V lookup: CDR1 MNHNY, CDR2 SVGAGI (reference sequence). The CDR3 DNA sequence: TGTGCCAGCAGTCCCGTACCCTTAACTCCTAACTATGGCTACACCTTC. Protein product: CASSPVPLTPNYGYTF.

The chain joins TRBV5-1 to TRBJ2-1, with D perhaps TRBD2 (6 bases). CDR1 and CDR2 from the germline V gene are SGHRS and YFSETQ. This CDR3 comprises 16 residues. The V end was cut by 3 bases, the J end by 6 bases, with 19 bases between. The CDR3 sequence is CASSSYGGLGVNEQFF. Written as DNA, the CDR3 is TGCGCCAGCAGCTCGTACGGAGGGCTGGGGGTCAATGAGCAGTTCTTC.

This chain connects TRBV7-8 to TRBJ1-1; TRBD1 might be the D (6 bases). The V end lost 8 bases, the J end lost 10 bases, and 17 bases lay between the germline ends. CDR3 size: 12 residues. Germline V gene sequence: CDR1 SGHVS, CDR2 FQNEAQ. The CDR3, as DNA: TGTGCCAGCGTAATGGTGACAGGAGCAGCTTTCTTT. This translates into CASVMVTGAAFF.

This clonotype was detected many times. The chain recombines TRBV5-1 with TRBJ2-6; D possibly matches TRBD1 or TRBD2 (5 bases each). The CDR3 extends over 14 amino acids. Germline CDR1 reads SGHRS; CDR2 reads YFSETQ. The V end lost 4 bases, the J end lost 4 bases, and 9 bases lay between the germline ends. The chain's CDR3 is CASSLGDGANVLTF. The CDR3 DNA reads TGCGCCAGCAGCCTGGGGGACGGGGCCAACGTCCTGACTTTC.

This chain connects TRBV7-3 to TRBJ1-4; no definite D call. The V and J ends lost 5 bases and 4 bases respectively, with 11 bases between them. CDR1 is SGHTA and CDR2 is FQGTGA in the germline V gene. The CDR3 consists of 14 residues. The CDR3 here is CASSLFRRNEKLFF. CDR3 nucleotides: TGTGCCAGCAGCCTTTTTCGGCGTAATGAAAAACTGTTTTTT.

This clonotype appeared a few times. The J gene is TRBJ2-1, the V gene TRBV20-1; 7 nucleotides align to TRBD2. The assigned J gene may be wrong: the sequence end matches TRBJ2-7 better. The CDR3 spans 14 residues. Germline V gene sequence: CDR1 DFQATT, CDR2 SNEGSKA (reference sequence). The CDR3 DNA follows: TGCAGCACCCTAGCGGAGAGCTCCTACAATGAGCAGTACTTC. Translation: CSTLAESSYNEQYF.

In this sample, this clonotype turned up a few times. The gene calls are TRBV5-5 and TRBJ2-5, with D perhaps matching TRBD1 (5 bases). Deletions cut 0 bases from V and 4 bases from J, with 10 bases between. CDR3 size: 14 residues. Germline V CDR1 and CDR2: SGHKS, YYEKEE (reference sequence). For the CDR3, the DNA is TGTGCCAGCAGCTTGGTCGGCAGGGCAGAGACCCAGTACTTC. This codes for CASSLVGRAETQYF.

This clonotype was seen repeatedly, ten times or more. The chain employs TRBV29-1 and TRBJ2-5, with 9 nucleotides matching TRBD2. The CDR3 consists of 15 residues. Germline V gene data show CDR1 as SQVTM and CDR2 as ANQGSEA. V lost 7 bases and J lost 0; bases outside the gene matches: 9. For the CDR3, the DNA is TGCAGCGCCCGAGCGAGCGGGGGGTACCAAGAGACCCAGTACTTC. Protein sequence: CSARASGGYQETQYF.

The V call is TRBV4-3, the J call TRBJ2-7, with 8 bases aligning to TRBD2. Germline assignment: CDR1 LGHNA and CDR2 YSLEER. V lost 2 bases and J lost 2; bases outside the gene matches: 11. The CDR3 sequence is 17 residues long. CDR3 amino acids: CASSQQAATSGPYEQYF. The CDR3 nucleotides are TGCGCCAGCAGCCAACAAGCCGCCACTAGCGGCCCCTACGAGCAGTACTTC.

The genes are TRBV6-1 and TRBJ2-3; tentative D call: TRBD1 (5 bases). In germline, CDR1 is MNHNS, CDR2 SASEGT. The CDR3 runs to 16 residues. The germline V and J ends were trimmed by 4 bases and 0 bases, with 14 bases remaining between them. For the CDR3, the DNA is TGTGCCAGCAGTGCTCGACAGCTTATTAGCACAGATACGCAGTATTTT. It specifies CASSARQLISTDTQYF.

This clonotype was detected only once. CDR3 protein: CSVGFRVSTDTQYF. CDR3 bases: TGCAGCGTTGGGTTCCGGGTTTCCACAGATACGCAGTATTTT. The chain carries TRBV29-1 and TRBJ2-3; D unresolved. The CDR3 loop spans 14 amino acids. The germline V gene has CDR1 SQVTM and CDR2 ANQGSEA. The ends were cut back, 4 bases at V and 2 bases at J, with 13 bases in the middle.

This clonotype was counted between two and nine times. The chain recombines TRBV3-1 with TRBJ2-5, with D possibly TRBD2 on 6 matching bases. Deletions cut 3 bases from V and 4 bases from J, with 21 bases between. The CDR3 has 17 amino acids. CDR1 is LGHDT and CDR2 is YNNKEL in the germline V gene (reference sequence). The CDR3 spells CASSHRTGAGWSETQYF. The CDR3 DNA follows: TGTGCCAGCAGCCATCGGACGGGAGCAGGGTGGTCAGAGACCCAGTACTTC.

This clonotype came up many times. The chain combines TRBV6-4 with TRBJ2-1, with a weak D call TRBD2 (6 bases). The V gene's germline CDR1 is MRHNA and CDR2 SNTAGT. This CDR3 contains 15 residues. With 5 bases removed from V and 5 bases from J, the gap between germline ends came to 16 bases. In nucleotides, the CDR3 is TGTGCCAGCAGTATTCGAGCGGGCTACAACAATGAGCAGTTCTTC. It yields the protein CASSIRAGYNNEQFF.

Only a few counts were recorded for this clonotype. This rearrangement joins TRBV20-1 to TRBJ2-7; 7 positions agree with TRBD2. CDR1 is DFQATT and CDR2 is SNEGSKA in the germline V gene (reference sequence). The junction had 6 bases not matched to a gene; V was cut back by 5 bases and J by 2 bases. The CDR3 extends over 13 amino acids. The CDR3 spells CSAERDPAYEQYF. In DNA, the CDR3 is TGCAGTGCTGAGCGGGACCCCGCCTACGAGCAGTACTTC.

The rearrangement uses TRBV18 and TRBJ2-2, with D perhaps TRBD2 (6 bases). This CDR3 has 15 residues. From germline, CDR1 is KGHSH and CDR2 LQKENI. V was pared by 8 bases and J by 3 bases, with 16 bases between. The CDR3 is CASKGLGVDTGELFF. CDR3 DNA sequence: TGTGCCAGCAAGGGACTCGGCGTTGACACCGGGGAGCTGTTTTTT.

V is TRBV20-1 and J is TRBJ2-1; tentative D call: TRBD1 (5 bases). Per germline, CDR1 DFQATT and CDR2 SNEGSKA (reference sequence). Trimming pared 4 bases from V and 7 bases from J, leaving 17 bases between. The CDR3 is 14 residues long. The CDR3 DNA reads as TGCAGTGCTACGCCCGTAGGCCCAGGGAATGAGCAGTTCTTC. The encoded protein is CSATPVGPGNEQFF.

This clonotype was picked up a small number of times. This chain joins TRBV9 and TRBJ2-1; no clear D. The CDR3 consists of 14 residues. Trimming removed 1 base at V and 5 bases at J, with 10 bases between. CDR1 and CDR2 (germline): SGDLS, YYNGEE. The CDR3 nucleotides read TGTGCCAGCAGCGTAAGGACGCAAGACAATGAGCAGTTCTTC. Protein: CASSVRTQDNEQFF. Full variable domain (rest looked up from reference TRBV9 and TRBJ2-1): DSGVTQTPKHLITATGQRVTLRCSPRSGDLSVYWYQQSLDQGLQFLIQYYNGEERAKGNILERFSAQQFPDLHSELNLSSLELGDSALYFCASSVRTQDNEQFFGPGTRLTVL.

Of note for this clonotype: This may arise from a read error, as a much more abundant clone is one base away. The CDR3 DNA sequence: TGCGCCAGCAGCTGGGTCACGGGTATGGATGAGCAGTTCTTC. Translating gives CASSWVTGMDEQFF. J is TRBJ2-1 and V is TRBV5-1; D unresolved. This CDR3 comprises 14 residues. The germline V and J ends were trimmed by 3 bases and 8 bases, with 15 bases remaining between them. Germline loops: CDR1 SGHRS, CDR2 YFSETQ. The variable domain in full, completed from reference TRBV5-1 and TRBJ2-1, reads KAGVTQTPRYLIKTRGQQVTLSCSPISGHRSVSWYQQTPGQGLQFLFEYFSETQRNKGNFPGRFSGRQFSNSRSEMNVSTLELGDSALYLCASSWVTGMDEQFFGPGTRLTVL.

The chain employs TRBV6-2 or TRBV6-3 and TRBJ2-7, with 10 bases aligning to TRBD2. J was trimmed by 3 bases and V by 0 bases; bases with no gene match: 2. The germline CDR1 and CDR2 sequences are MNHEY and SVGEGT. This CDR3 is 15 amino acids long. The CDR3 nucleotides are TGTGCCAGCAGTTACTCGACTAGCGGGCGCTACGAGCAGTACTTC. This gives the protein CASSYSTSGRYEQYF.

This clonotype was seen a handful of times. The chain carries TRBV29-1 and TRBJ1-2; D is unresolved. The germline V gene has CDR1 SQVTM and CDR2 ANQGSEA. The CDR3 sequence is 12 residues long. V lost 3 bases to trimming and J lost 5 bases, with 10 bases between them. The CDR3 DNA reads TGCAGCGTTGAGGGAGTGGGGTATGGCTACACCTTC. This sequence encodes CSVEGVGYGYTF.

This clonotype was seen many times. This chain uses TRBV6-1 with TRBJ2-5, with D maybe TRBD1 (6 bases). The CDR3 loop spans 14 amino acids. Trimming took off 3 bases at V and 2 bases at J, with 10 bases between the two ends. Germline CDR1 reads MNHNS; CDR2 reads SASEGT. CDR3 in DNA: TGTGCCAGCAGTGACTGGACAGTTCAAGAGACCCAGTACTTC. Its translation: CASSDWTVQETQYF.